This T cell receptor beta chain stems from a study of tissue T cells after allogeneic stem cell transplantation. Assay: immunoSEQ multiplex PCR; the TCRdb copy retains only in-frame clones and omits some. The sample includes around 300 clones, around 51% seen only once; the top ten take more than 15%. This clone was detected only a few times. Its antigen is still unknown. The listed genes are named as in mouse. The read ends 1 residue before the CDR3 terminus; that terminus is restored from the germline J gene. Study findings and constraints: Anatomically similar tissues had similar TCR repertoires within each patient. This small cohort was clinically heterogeneous, and sampling depth was a limitation. The study did not identify alloreactive or antigen-specific tissue TCRs, and some clones might be persisting host cells. Few T cell clones were shared across patients, but motif clusters showed tissue-specific shared signatures.

The germline gives CDR1 NNHDY, CDR2 SYVADS. CDR3 length: 14 residues. With 2 bases removed from V and 4 bases from J, the gap between germline ends came to 11 bases. Sequencing used skin. V is TRBV13-3 and J is TRBJ2-4; D perhaps matches TRBD1 (6 bases). This TCR was recovered from a female BALB/c mouse in good health. MHC haplotype of the mouse line: H2-d. CDR3 sequence: CASSEEGEENTLYF. The CDR3 bases that were read are TGTGCCAGCAGTGAGGAGGGGGAGGAAAACACCTTGTAC.